The next 27 T cell receptor beta chains were all read from a single sample in a study of T cell repertoires in cytomegalovirus infection. TCRdb passed the reads through MiXCR, listing each CDR3 protein once. The data contain approximately 500,000 distinct CDR3 sequences, approximately 15% of them singletons. Material: CD8+ T cells from PBMCs. These receptors were obtained from a human donor in good health (CMV status not recorded). Some clones in this sample may be carry-over from other donors' samples.

Many counts were recorded for this clonotype. The chain links TRBV7-8 to TRBJ2-3; 15 nucleotides line up with TRBD2. The germline V gene encodes CDR1 SGHVS and CDR2 FQNEAQ. V lost 5 bases and J lost 4; bases outside the gene matches: 4. The CDR3 is 16 residues long. CDR3 nucleotide sequence: TGTGCCAGCAGCCTAAGGACTAGCGGGGGGGCAGATACGCAGTATTTT. Amino acids: CASSLRTSGGADTQYF.

The chain carries TRBV29-1 and TRBJ1-1, with D uncertain. V was trimmed by 3 bases and J by 1 base, leaving 6 bases between them. CDR3 size: 12 residues. Germline-derived CDR1 and CDR2 are SQVTM and ANQGSEA. CDR3 loop: CSVDNRNTEAFF. The DNA of the CDR3 is TGCAGCGTTGACAACAGGAACACTGAAGCTTTCTTT.

This clonotype was observed at least ten times. The chain is built from TRBV11-2 and TRBJ1-6; no clear D. Looked up from germline, CDR1 is SGHAT and CDR2 is FQNNGV. The CDR3 is 16 residues long. V lost 5 bases, J lost 0 bases, and 11 bases lay in between. CDR3 DNA: TGTGCCAGCAGCATATCAAGGAACTCCTATAATTCACCCCTCCACTTT. Translated, it gives CASSISRNSYNSPLHF.

This clonotype was seen many times. V usage is TRBV6-2 or TRBV6-3 and J usage is TRBJ1-1; D uncertain. There are 15 residues in the CDR3. Germline V gene sequence: CDR1 MNHEY, CDR2 SVGEGT. Trimming left V 4 bases short and J 4 bases short, with 16 bases between. The DNA for the CDR3 is TGTGCCAGCAGTTTCCGGGCGATCGGGTCCACTGAAGCTTTCTTT. This encodes CASSFRAIGSTEAFF.

This clonotype was seen repeatedly, ten times or more. The chain is built from TRBV6-6 and TRBJ2-5, with D maybe TRBD2 (5 bases). Germline V CDR1 and CDR2: MNHNY, SVGAGI (reference sequence). V was pared by 6 bases and J by 2 bases, with 16 bases between. CDR3 size: 15 residues. The CDR3 reads CASSSLDGIQETQYF. The CDR3 DNA is TGTGCCAGCAGCTCCCTGGACGGGATTCAAGAGACCCAGTACTTC.

This chain connects TRBV28 to TRBJ2-7; 10 nucleotides line up with TRBD2. In germline, CDR1 is MDHEN, CDR2 SYDVKM. This CDR3 comprises 16 residues. V shed 0 bases and J 0 bases; nucleotides not matched to a gene: 2. CDR3 sequence reads: CASSLWEREGSYEQYF. In DNA form, the CDR3 reads TGTGCCAGCAGTTTATGGGAGCGGGAGGGCTCCTACGAGCAGTACTTC.

The chain couples TRBV5-6 to TRBJ2-7, with a possible D match to TRBD1 (6 bases). Germline lookup yields CDR1 SGHDT and CDR2 YYEEEE. The germline V and J ends were trimmed by 4 bases and 3 bases, with 20 bases remaining between them. The CDR3 sequence is 16 residues long. The CDR3 reads CASSLPRAGVFYEQYF. CDR3 nucleotides: TGTGCCAGCAGCCTGCCAAGGGCAGGGGTTTTCTACGAGCAGTACTTC.

In its sample, this clonotype was seen a few times. The CDR3 nucleotides are TGCGCCAGCAGCCAAGAAAGCTGGCCTCCCTACGAGCAGTACTTC. Translated, it gives CASSQESWPPYEQYF. V is TRBV4-1 and J is TRBJ2-7; D not resolved. Between the trimmed V and J ends, which lost 0 bases and 2 bases, there was a span of 11 bases. CDR1 is MGHRA and CDR2 is YSYEKL in the germline V gene. This CDR3 region has 15 residues.

V and J are TRBV20-1 and TRBJ2-1, with D unresolved. Trimming cost V 0 bases and J 0 bases, with 9 bases left between them. The CDR3 extends over 15 amino acids. CDR1 is DFQATT, CDR2 SNEGSKA, per germline (reference sequence). This CDR3 reads CSARDRSFSYNEQFF. The CDR3 DNA follows: TGCAGTGCTAGAGATCGGTCTTTCTCCTACAATGAGCAGTTCTTC.

This clonotype was counted many times. The V gene is TRBV12-3 or TRBV12-4, the J gene TRBJ2-6; D might be TRBD2 (6 bases). V was cut by 4 bases and J by 0 bases, with 13 bases left in between. The CDR3 consists of 17 residues. The CDR3 bases are TGTGCCAGCAGTTCGCCGGGACTGAGCTCTGGGGCCAACGTCCTGACTTTC. It is translated as CASSSPGLSSGANVLTF.

The chain joins TRBV15 to TRBJ2-1; D is perhaps TRBD2 (6 bases). Trimming left V 5 bases short and J 7 bases short, with 15 bases between. CDR1 is LNHNV, CDR2 YYDKDF, per germline (reference sequence). The CDR3 runs 14 residues. The CDR3 region is CATSPRDSGNEQFF. CDR3 in DNA: TGTGCCACCAGCCCCCGGGACTCCGGGAATGAGCAGTTCTTC.

This clonotype was found many times. The chain uses TRBV7-6 and TRBJ2-1; no clear D gene. Trimming stripped 4 bases from V and 10 bases from J, with 11 bases between. Looked up from germline, CDR1 is SGHVS and CDR2 is FNYEAQ. This CDR3 spans 12 amino acids. This CDR3 is CASSSLESEQFF. CDR3 DNA: TGTGCCAGCAGCTCCCTGGAGAGCGAGCAGTTCTTC.

The chain carries TRBV12-5 and TRBJ2-2, with 10 bases lining up with TRBD1. The junction had 8 bases not matched to a gene; V was cut back by 5 bases and J by 5 bases. The CDR3 is made up of 16 amino acids. Germline V CDR1 and CDR2: LGHNT, FRNRAP. The CDR3 here is CASGDPGQGKTGELFF. CDR3 DNA sequence: TGTGCTAGTGGTGACCCGGGACAGGGGAAAACCGGGGAGCTGTTTTTT.

The chain recombines TRBV20-1 with TRBJ2-7; D uncertain. Germline CDR1 reads DFQATT; CDR2 reads SNEGSKA (reference sequence). The CDR3 is 12 amino acids. V dropped 0 bases and J dropped 6 bases, with 9 bases sitting between them. Here the CDR3 DNA reads TGCAGTGCTAGAGATGGTAGCAGCGAGCAGTACTTC. It codes for CSARDGSSEQYF.

The CDR3 protein is CASSQALAGGQESTDTQYF. The CDR3 DNA is TGCGCCAGCAGCCAAGCCCTAGCGGGGGGGCAAGAAAGCACAGATACGCAGTATTTT. The J gene is TRBJ2-3, the V gene TRBV5-1; 12 bases are a match to TRBD2. V lost 4 bases to trimming and J lost 0 bases; unmatched junction nucleotides: 12. Germline V CDR1 and CDR2: SGHRS, YFSETQ. There are 19 residues in the CDR3. Complete variable domain (other parts from reference TRBV5-1 and TRBJ2-3): KAGVTQTPRYLIKTRGQQVTLSCSPISGHRSVSWYQQTPGQGLQFLFEYFSETQRNKGNFPGRFSGRQFSNSRSEMNVSTLELGDSALYLCASSQALAGGQESTDTQYFGPGTRLTVL.

A remark on this clonotype: With a much larger clone just one base away, this may be a read error. V gene TRBV11-2 combines with J gene TRBJ1-1; D is ambiguous. CDR1 SGHAT and CDR2 FQNNGV come from the germline V gene. V shed 8 bases and J shed 6 bases, with 10 bases lying between them. CDR3 size: 11 residues. CDR3 sequence (DNA): TGTGCCAGCGGCTGGACTTCTGAAGCTTTCTTT. Its protein product is CASGWTSEAFF.

This clonotype showed up many times. The chain has TRBV27 and TRBJ1-1; D not certain. Trimming took off 5 bases at V and 0 bases at J, with 13 bases between the two ends. Germline V CDR1 and CDR2: MNHEY, SMNVEV (reference sequence). The CDR3 consists of 15 residues. The CDR3 DNA sequence: TGTGCCAGCAGTCCATCGGGCCCCATGAACACTGAAGCTTTCTTT. Translation gives CASSPSGPMNTEAFF.

This clonotype was seen at least ten times. This chain links TRBV12-3 or TRBV12-4 with TRBJ1-2, with 10 positions matching TRBD1. After removal of 1 base from V and 0 bases from J, the junction contained 5 bases not matched to a gene. The CDR3 covers 17 residues. The CDR3 nucleotides are TGTGCCAGCAGTTTAGGTGGGACAGGGGCCACTAACTATGGCTACACCTTC. It encodes CASSLGGTGATNYGYTF.

V usage is TRBV2 and J usage is TRBJ2-5; TRBD2 aligns across 8 bases. The CDR3 is made up of 15 amino acids. Per the germline V gene, CDR1 is SNHLY and CDR2 is FYNNEI. The ends lost 5 bases at V and 5 bases at J; junction bases unmatched: 10. As DNA, the CDR3 is TGTGCCAGCAGTCCCCGGGGGGGCGAGGGCGAGACCCAGTACTTC. This translates into CASSPRGGEGETQYF.

The table lists this clonotype with many counts. The V gene is TRBV7-3, the J gene TRBJ2-5; 12 bases are a match to TRBD2. The CDR3 runs to 14 residues. Germline V gene sequence: CDR1 SGHTA, CDR2 FQGTGA. With V trimmed by 5 bases and J by 3 bases, 1 base remained unmatched. CDR3 coding DNA: TGTGCCAGCAGCGCTAGCGGGAGGGAAGAGACCCAGTACTTC. This codes for CASSASGREETQYF.

The chain is built from TRBV5-1 and TRBJ2-1; possibly TRBD1 or TRBD2 for D (7 bases each). CDR1 and CDR2 (germline): SGHRS, YFSETQ. Trimming removed 3 bases at V and 6 bases at J, with 16 bases between. The CDR3 spans 15 residues. As DNA, the CDR3 is TGCGCCAGCAGCTCAGGGGGGGGGACAATCAATGAGCAGTTCTTC. Its protein is CASSSGGGTINEQFF.

This chain uses TRBV28 with TRBJ2-7; no clear D gene. This CDR3 region has 13 residues. Per germline, CDR1 MDHEN and CDR2 SYDVKM. V gave up 5 bases and J gave up 0 bases, with 8 bases separating them. The CDR3: CASSMGISYEQYF. CDR3 coding DNA: TGTGCCAGCAGTATGGGGATCTCCTACGAGCAGTACTTC.

This clonotype was seen repeatedly, ten times or more. The V call is TRBV6-5, the J call TRBJ1-2, with 7 bases identical to TRBD1. J was trimmed by 4 bases and V by 0 bases; bases with no gene match: 5. The CDR3 consists of 15 residues. In germline, CDR1 is MNHEY, CDR2 SVGAGI. The CDR3 DNA sequence: TGTGCCAGCAGTTACTCGGCCAGGGGGTTCTATGGCTACACCTTC. This gives the protein CASSYSARGFYGYTF.

For this clonotype: A read error is possible here, since a much larger clone lies one base away. The V call is TRBV4-1, the J call TRBJ2-5, with D perhaps given as TRBD1 or TRBD2 (7 bases each). The germline CDR1 and CDR2 sequences are MGHRA and YSYEKL. V shed 4 bases and J shed 3 bases, with 24 bases lying between them. The CDR3 is 18 amino acids. The CDR3 nucleotides are TGCGCCAGCAGCCGGGGAGGGGGCGGGAGAGGCTTGGAAGAGACCCAGTACTTC. This encodes CASSRGGGGRGLEETQYF.

This clonotype was observed many times. The genes are TRBV7-9 and TRBJ1-5, with no clear D. Deletions cut 5 bases from V and 0 bases from J, with 17 bases between. Germline values: CDR1 SEHNR, CDR2 FQNEAQ (reference sequence). The CDR3 has 17 residues. CDR3 bases: TGTGCCAGCAGCCCAGGTATGCGGTTGGGTAGCAATCAGCCCCAGCATTTT. Protein sequence: CASSPGMRLGSNQPQHF. The whole variable domain, filled in from reference TRBV7-9 and TRBJ1-5, reads DTGVSQNPRHKITKRGQNVTFRCDPISEHNRLYWYRQTLGQGPEFLTYFQNEAQLEKSRLLSDRFSAERPKGSFSTLEIQRTEQGDSAMYLCASSPGMRLGSNQPQHFGDGTRLSIL.

The chain employs TRBV27 and TRBJ2-5; D is unclear. The V end lost 0 bases, the J end lost 5 bases, and 10 bases lay between the germline ends. The CDR3 contains 14 residues. Germline V gene data show CDR1 as MNHEY and CDR2 as SMNVEV (reference sequence). The CDR3, as DNA: TGTGCCAGCAGTTTATCCCTCTCCCGCGAGACCCAGTACTTC. Encoded protein: CASSLSLSRETQYF.

In its sample, this clonotype was seen many times. The chain employs TRBV12-3 or TRBV12-4 and TRBJ1-1; 8 bases match TRBD1. This CDR3 spans 15 amino acids. The V and J ends lost 5 bases and 10 bases, in that order; junction bases with no gene match: 15. CDR3: CASSQPGQAGVRAFF. The DNA for the CDR3 is TGTGCCAGCAGTCAACCGGGACAGGCGGGGGTTAGAGCTTTCTTT.